This TCR beta chain was recorded in a study of CD8+ T cells in alopecia areata. About the study: Patients received oral tofacitinib, 5 to 10 mg twice daily, for moderate-to-severe alopecia areata.

Extraction of RNA preceded its reverse transcription into cDNA, which served as the sequencing template. Clones were sequenced by immunoSEQ multiplex PCR, and TCRdb holds only the in-frame ones, with some missing. This sample has 90,000 to 150,000 clones; more than 45% occur once, and the top ten carry 0.45% to 0.5%. Noted treatment: oral pan-JAK inhibitor, 5-10 mg twice daily. Alopecia areata patients provided lesional scalp punch biopsies and peripheral blood, both collected for the study. This CDR3 has 15 amino acids. CDR1 and CDR2 from the germline V gene are SGHVS and FQNEAQ. Trimming took 0 bases from V and 8 from J; bases not matched to a gene: 8.

V gene TRBV7-8 combines with J gene TRBJ2-5, with 8 bases matching TRBD1. Material: CD4+ T cells sorted from blood, obtained at week 4, from a patient treated with tofacitinib. This receptor was taken from a human donor with alopecia areata. CDR3 in amino acids: CASSLASQGARTQYF. CDR3 sequence (DNA): TGTGCCAGCAGCTTAGCGTCGCAGGGGGCTCGCACCCAGTACTTC.